The rows below give T cell receptor beta chains drawn from one sample of a study of beta chain features in type 1 diabetes. Sequenced by immunoSEQ multiplex PCR; TCRdb stores in-frame clones only, minus some. The sample yields about 230,000 clones, about 9.3% seen once. The sequenced sample consisted of naive CD4+ T cells from blood. The receptors were gathered from a woman in her late teens or twenties in good health. The CDR3 runs from the conserved cysteine through the conserved F or W. Each record gives: clone size, D gene, J gene, V gene, CDR3 DNA, CDR3 protein. D genes are given only for firm matches. Where a row states a size, it is once, few, many or the class of an expanded clone; other rows omit it.

NA TRBD1 TRBJ1-5 TRBV18 TGTGCCAGCTCACCCCGGGACAGGGGGCTTCCAGGTCAGCCCCAGCATTTT CASSPRDRGLPGQPQHF
NA NA TRBJ2-1 TRBV7-2 TGTGCCAGCAGCTTAGAAGAGAGCTCCTACAATGAGCAGTTCTTC CASSLEESSYNEQFF
few NA TRBJ1-1 TRBV5-1 TGCGCCAGCAGCTTACTTCAGGGAGGCGCCGAAGCTTTCTTT CASSLLQGGAEAFF
NA NA TRBJ2-1 TRBV7-3 TGTGCCAGCAGCTCACTGGGCGGGAATGAGCAGTTCTTC CASSSLGGNEQFF
few NA TRBJ1-2 TRBV27 TGTGCCAGCAGTTTATCGGCACGGACATTTGCCTATGGCTACACCTTC CASSLSARTFAYGYTF
few TRBD2 TRBJ2-7 TRBV30 TGTGCCTGGAGCCGGACTAGCGGTTCCGAGCAGTACTTC CAWSRTSGSEQYF
once NA TRBJ2-1 TRBV6-5 TGTGCCAGCAGTTCCCGGACTGTCAGCTCCTACAATGAGCAGTTCTTC CASSSRTVSSYNEQFF
few NA TRBJ2-7 TRBV9 TGTGCCAGCAGCGTAGGGTCAAAAGCATCCTACGAGCAGTACTTC CASSVGSKASYEQYF
few TRBD2 TRBJ2-1 TRBV5-1 TGCGCCAGCAGCCTCCTAGCGGGAGGGCTCTATGACAATGAGCAGTTCTTC CASSLLAGGLYDNEQFF
NA TRBD1 TRBJ1-5 TRBV6-6 TGTGCCAGCAGTTACGACAGGGGAAATCAGCCCCAGCATTTT CASSYDRGNQPQHF
once TRBD2 TRBJ2-3 TRBV5-1 TGCGCCAGCAGCTTGGAATGGATTAGCGGGAGATCCGGGGCTGCGGTTGCGCAGTATTTT CASSLEWISGRSGAAVAQYF
NA NA TRBJ1-5 TRBV29-1 TGCAGCGTCCAGGTCAAAATGGATCAGCCCCAGCATTTT CSVQVKMDQPQHF
NA NA TRBJ1-1 TRBV6-5 TGTGCCAGCAGTTACTTGCGGGAAGCTTTCTTT CASSYLREAFF
few TRBD1 TRBJ2-7 TRBV14 TGTGCCAGCAGCCATAACAGGGGGTCCGAGCAGTACTTC CASSHNRGSEQYF
NA NA TRBJ2-3 TRBV2 TGTGCCAGCAGTGAAGGCAGGGTGGATACGCAGTATTTT CASSEGRVDTQYF
few TRBD2 TRBJ2-3 TRBV15 TGTGCCACCAGCAGAGAATTAGCGGGAGCGTCTGATACGCAGTATTTT CATSRELAGASDTQYF
few TRBD1 TRBJ1-5 TRBV7-8 TGTGCCAGCAGCACCAACAGGGGCCAGCCCCAGCATTTT CASSTNRGQPQHF
NA NA TRBJ2-3 TRBV30 TGTGCCTGGAGCCGGGTGGGGCTGGCAGATACGCAGTATTTT CAWSRVGLADTQYF